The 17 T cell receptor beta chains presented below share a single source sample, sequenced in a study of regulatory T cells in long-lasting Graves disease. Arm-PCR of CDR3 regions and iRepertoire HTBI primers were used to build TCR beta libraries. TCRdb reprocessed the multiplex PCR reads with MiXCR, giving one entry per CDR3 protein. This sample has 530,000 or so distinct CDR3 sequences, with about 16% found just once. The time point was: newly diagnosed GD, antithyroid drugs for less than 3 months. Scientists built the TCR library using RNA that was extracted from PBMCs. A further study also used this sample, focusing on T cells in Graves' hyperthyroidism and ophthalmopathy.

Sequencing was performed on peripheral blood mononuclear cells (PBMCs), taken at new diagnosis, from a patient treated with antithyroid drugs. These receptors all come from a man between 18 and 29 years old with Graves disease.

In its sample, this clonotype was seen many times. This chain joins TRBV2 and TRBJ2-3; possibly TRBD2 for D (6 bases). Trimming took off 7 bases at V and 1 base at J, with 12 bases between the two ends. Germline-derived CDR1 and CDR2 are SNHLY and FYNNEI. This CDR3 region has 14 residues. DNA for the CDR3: TGTGCCAGCAATCCGGGACTTCGCACAGATACGCAGTATTTT. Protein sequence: CASNPGLRTDTQYF.

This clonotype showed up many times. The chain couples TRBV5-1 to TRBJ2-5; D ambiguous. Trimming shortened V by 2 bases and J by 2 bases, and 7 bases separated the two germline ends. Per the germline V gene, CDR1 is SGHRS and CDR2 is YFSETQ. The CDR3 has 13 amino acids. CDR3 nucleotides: TGCGCCAGCAGCTTCAACTCTCAAGAGACCCAGTACTTC. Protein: CASSFNSQETQYF.

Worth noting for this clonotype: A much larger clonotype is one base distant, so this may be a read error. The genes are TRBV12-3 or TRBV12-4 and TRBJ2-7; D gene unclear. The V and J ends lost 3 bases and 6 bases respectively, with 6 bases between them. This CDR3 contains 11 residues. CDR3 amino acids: CASSFRTEQYF. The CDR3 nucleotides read TGTGCCAGCAGTTTTCGGACCGAGCAGTACTTC.

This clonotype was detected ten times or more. The CDR3 nucleotides read TGTGCCATCAGTGAGGGGGGATCCAATCAGCCCCAGCATTTT. It translates to CAISEGGSNQPQHF. The V gene is TRBV10-3, the J gene TRBJ1-5; D is perhaps TRBD1 (5 bases). The germline V gene encodes CDR1 ENHRY and CDR2 SYGVKD. This CDR3 spans 14 amino acids. V was shortened by 2 bases and J by 3 bases, with 8 bases between the two germline ends.

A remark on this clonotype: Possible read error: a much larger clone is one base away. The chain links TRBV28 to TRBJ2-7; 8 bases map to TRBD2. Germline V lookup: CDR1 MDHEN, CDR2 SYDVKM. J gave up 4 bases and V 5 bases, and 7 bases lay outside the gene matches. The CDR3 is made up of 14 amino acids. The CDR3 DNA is TGTGCCAGCAGTCCTCCGACTAGCGAATACGAGCAGTACTTC. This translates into CASSPPTSEYEQYF.

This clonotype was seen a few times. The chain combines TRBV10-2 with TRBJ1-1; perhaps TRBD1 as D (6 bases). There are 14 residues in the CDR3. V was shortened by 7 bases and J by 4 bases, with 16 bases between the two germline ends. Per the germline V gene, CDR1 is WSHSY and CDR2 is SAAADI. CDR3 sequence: CASIEQGTITEAFF. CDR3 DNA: TGCGCCAGCATTGAACAGGGTACGATCACTGAAGCTTTCTTT.

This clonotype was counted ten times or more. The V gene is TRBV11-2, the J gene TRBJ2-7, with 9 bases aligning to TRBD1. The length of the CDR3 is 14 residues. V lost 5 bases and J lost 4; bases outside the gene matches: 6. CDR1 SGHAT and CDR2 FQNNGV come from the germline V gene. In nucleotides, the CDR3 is TGTGCCAGCAGCGCCGGGACAGGGACGTACGAGCAGTACTTC. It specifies CASSAGTGTYEQYF.

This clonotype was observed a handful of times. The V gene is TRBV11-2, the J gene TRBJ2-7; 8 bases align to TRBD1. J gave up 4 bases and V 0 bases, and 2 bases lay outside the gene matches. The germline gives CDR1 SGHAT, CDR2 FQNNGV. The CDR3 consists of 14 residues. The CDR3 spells CASSLDRGLYEQYF. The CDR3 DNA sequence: TGTGCCAGCAGCTTAGACAGGGGGCTTTACGAGCAGTACTTC.

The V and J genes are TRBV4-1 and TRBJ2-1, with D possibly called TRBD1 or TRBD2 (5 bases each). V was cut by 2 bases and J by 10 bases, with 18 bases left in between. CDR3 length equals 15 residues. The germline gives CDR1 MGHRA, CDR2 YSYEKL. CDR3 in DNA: TGCGCCAGCAGCCAATTTATTGGGGCGAGGGCCGAGCAGTTCTTC. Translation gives CASSQFIGARAEQFF.

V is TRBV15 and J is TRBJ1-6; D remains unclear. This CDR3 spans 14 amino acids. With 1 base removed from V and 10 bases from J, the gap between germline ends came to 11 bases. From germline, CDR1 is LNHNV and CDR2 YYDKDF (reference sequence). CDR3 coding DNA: TGTGCCACCAGCAGAGCCCGAGACGGATCACCCCTCCACTTT. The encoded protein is CATSRARDGSPLHF.

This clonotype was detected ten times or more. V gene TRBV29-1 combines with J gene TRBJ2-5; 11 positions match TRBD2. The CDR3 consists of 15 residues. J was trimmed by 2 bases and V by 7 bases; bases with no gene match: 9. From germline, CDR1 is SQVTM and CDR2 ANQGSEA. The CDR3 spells CSAEGLAGGQETQYF. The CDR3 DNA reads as TGCAGCGCCGAAGGGCTAGCGGGAGGTCAAGAGACCCAGTACTTC.

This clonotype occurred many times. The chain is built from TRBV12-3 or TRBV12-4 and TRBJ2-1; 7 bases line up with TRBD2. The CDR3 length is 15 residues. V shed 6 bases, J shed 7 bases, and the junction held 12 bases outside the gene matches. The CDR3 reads CASRELAVPRNEQFF. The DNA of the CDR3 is TGTGCCAGCAGGGAGCTAGCGGTCCCAAGGAATGAGCAGTTCTTC.

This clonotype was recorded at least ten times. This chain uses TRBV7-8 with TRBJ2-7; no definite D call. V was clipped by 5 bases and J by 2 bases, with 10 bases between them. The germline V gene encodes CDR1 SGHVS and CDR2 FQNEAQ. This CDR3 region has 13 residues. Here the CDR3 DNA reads TGTGCCAGCAGCGACGTTCTCCCCTACGAGCAGTACTTC. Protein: CASSDVLPYEQYF.

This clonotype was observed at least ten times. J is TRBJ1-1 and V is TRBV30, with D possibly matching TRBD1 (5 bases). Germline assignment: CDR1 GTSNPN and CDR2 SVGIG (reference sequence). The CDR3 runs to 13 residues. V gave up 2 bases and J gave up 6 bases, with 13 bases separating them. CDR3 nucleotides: TGTGCCTGGAGTAGATGGGGGGGGGCTGAAGCTTTCTTT. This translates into CAWSRWGGAEAFF.

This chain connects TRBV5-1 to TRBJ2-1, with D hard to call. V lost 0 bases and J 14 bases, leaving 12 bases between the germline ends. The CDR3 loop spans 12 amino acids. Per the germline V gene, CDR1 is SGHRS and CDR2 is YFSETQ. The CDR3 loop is CASSLVAPKEFF. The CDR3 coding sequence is TGCGCCAGCAGCTTGGTGGCCCCGAAGGAGTTCTTC.

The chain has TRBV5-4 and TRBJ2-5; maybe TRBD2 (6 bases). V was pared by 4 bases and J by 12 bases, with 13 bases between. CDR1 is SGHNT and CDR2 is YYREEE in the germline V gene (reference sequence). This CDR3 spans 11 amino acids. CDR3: CASSRTGEKYF. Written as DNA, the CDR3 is TGTGCCAGCAGCCGGACGGGGGAGAAGTACTTC.

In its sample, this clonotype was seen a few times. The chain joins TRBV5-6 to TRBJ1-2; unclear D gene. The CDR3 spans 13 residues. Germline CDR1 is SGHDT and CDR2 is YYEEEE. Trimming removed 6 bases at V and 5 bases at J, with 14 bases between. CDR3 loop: CASTNAGLYGYTF. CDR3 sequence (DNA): TGTGCCAGCACTAACGCCGGCCTTTATGGCTACACCTTC.